One sample yielded the 20 T cell receptor beta chains listed below, sequenced in a study of T cells after yellow fever vaccination. One entry per CDR3 protein, called by TCRdb with MiXCR from the 5' RACE reads. The table lists hundreds of thousands of distinct CDR3 sequences, roughly 9.4% of them singletons. The sample was PBMCs, taken on the day of the first yellow fever vaccination. The receptors come from a man younger than 30 who received the YFV17D yellow fever vaccine.

This clonotype has more than one count but fewer than ten. The gene calls are TRBV5-4 and TRBJ1-5; D ambiguous. V gave up 3 bases and J gave up 4 bases, with 26 bases separating them. Germline lookup yields CDR1 SGHNT and CDR2 YYREEE (reference sequence). The length of the CDR3 is 19 residues. CDR3 DNA: TGTGCCAGCAGCTCGCTTCGGGCAGATCCCACCTTAGAAAATCAGCCCCAGCATTTT. This codes for CASSSLRADPTLENQPQHF.

The rearrangement links TRBV6-2 or TRBV6-3 to TRBJ1-6, with 9 bases matching TRBD1. V was clipped by 5 bases and J by 9 bases; unmatched bases: 8. CDR1 is MNHEY, CDR2 SVGEGT, per germline. The length of the CDR3 is 15 residues. The CDR3 is CASSTPGQGFSPLHF. CDR3 sequence (DNA): TGTGCCAGCAGTACCCCGGGACAGGGATTTTCACCCCTCCACTTT.

This clonotype was found a few times. This chain connects TRBV6-2 or TRBV6-3 to TRBJ1-6, with 8 nucleotides matching TRBD1. CDR3 length equals 12 residues. Trimming cost V 10 bases and J 10 bases; bases outside gene matches: 6. Germline lookup yields CDR1 MNHEY and CDR2 SVGEGT. CDR3 bases: TGTGCCATTCGGACAGGGCTCTCACCCCTCCACTTT. Its translation: CAIRTGLSPLHF.

This clonotype has more than one count but fewer than ten. This sequence joins TRBV18 and TRBJ1-5, with 7 bases fitting TRBD1. Trimming at V came to 3 bases and at J to 3 bases, leaving 11 bases not matched to a gene. CDR1 and CDR2 (germline): KGHSH, LQKENI. CDR3 length: 17 residues. The CDR3 DNA reads TGTGCCAGCTCACCCGAGGGGGCCCTGGTCCTCAATCAGCCCCAGCATTTT. Translated, it gives CASSPEGALVLNQPQHF.

The chain recombines TRBV7-3 with TRBJ2-1; possibly TRBD2 for D (6 bases). Germline assignment: CDR1 SGHTA and CDR2 FQGTGA. CDR3 size: 17 residues. V gave up 4 bases and J gave up 0 bases, with 16 bases separating them. CDR3 nucleotides: TGTGCCAGCAGCTGGGGACTTGGATTAAGCTCCTACAATGAGCAGTTCTTC. Translation: CASSWGLGLSSYNEQFF. The whole variable domain, filled in from reference TRBV7-3 and TRBJ2-1, reads GAGVSQTPSNKVTEKGKYVELRCDPISGHTALYWYRQSLGQGPEFLIYFQGTGAADDSGLPNDRFFAVRPEGSVSTLKIQRTERGDSAVYLCASSWGLGLSSYNEQFFGPGTRLTVL.

This clonotype was found many times. This chain links TRBV20-1 with TRBJ2-1, with TRBD1 as a possible D gene (5 bases). Trimming cost V 0 bases and J 6 bases, with 21 bases left between them. Germline CDR1 DFQATT, CDR2 SNEGSKA (reference sequence). The CDR3 has 17 amino acids. The DNA of the CDR3 is TGCAGTGCTAGAGATATTCTTCAGGGTGAAAGAATCAATGAGCAGTTCTTC. Its protein is CSARDILQGERINEQFF.

This clonotype was counted only a few times. The chain is built from TRBV7-9 and TRBJ2-2; the D is unclear. V dropped 5 bases and J dropped 1 base, with 14 bases sitting between them. CDR1 is SEHNR, CDR2 FQNEAQ, per germline (reference sequence). This CDR3 is built from 16 residues. The CDR3 nucleotides are TGTGCCAGCAGCCCTATAAGGGTGGGGAACACCGGGGAGCTGTTTTTT. It codes for CASSPIRVGNTGELFF.

V usage is TRBV9 and J usage is TRBJ2-4; 8 bases are shared with TRBD2. Germline V gene data show CDR1 as SGDLS and CDR2 as YYNGEE. The V and J ends lost 4 bases and 8 bases, in that order; junction bases with no gene match: 11. The CDR3 has 15 amino acids. The CDR3 protein is CASSLRGGYGDIQYF. The CDR3, as DNA: TGTGCCAGCAGCCTTCGGGGGGGCTATGGGGACATTCAGTACTTC.

This clonotype has ten or more counts. This chain joins TRBV20-1 and TRBJ2-3; D not resolved. Trimming pared 6 bases from V and 0 bases from J, leaving 10 bases between. The CDR3 consists of 13 residues. The germline V gene encodes CDR1 DFQATT and CDR2 SNEGSKA (reference sequence). This CDR3 is CSAPYLSTDTQYF. CDR3 sequence (DNA): TGCAGTGCACCTTACCTAAGCACAGATACGCAGTATTTT.

The sample holds a few counts of this clonotype. V is TRBV4-3 and J is TRBJ1-4; D remains unclear. The ends were cut back, 1 base at V and 8 bases at J, with 11 bases in the middle. The germline V gene has CDR1 LGHNA and CDR2 YSLEER. CDR3 length: 14 amino acids. The chain's CDR3 is CASSQVIYGEKLFF. CDR3 bases: TGCGCCAGCAGCCAAGTTATCTACGGCGAAAAACTGTTTTTT.

This clonotype has only a few counts. The chain links TRBV27 to TRBJ1-1; no reliable D call. CDR1 is MNHEY, CDR2 SMNVEV, per germline (reference sequence). The CDR3 covers 13 residues. The ends were cut back, 0 bases at V and 6 bases at J, with 8 bases in the middle. CDR3 sequence (DNA): TGTGCCAGCAGTTTATCTGCCGGTTCTGAAGCTTTCTTT. Protein sequence: CASSLSAGSEAFF.

This rearrangement joins TRBV20-1 to TRBJ1-6; unclear D gene. The V end was cut by 5 bases, the J end by 5 bases, with 16 bases between. This CDR3 spans 15 amino acids. The germline gives CDR1 DFQATT, CDR2 SNEGSKA (reference sequence). The DNA for the CDR3 is TGCAGTGCTGCGCAGTCCAGAAATAATAATTCACCCCTCCACTTT. Translated, it gives CSAAQSRNNNSPLHF.

This clonotype was recorded a few times. The chain employs TRBV6-5 and TRBJ2-7, with D possibly matching TRBD2 (6 bases). This CDR3 region has 16 residues. The V end lost 4 bases, the J end lost 5 bases, and 21 bases lay between the germline ends. Per germline, CDR1 MNHEY and CDR2 SVGAGI. CDR3 in amino acids: CASSSRLGGVTNEQYF. Written as DNA, the CDR3 is TGTGCCAGCAGTTCGAGACTGGGGGGTGTCACCAACGAGCAGTACTTC.

In its sample, this clonotype was seen a few times. V and J are TRBV7-6 and TRBJ2-7, with TRBD1 identical over 8 bases. The CDR3 totals 16 residues. V trimming: 5 bases; J trimming: 3 bases; junction bases outside the gene matches: 12. Germline values: CDR1 SGHVS, CDR2 FNYEAQ. In nucleotides, the CDR3 is TGTGCCAGCAGCCCCGGGGCCAGGACAGGGATCTACGAGCAGTACTTC. This sequence encodes CASSPGARTGIYEQYF.

This clonotype was seen repeatedly, ten times or more. This chain joins TRBV12-3 or TRBV12-4 and TRBJ2-7, with D possibly matching TRBD2 (6 bases). The CDR3 runs to 14 residues. Trimming cost V 1 base and J 0 bases, with 7 bases left between them. CDR3 nucleotides: TGTGCCAGCAGTTTAGTAGCGGTCTCCTACGAGCAGTACTTC. Translating it yields CASSLVAVSYEQYF.

J is TRBJ2-7 and V is TRBV4-1; 9 nucleotides agree with TRBD1. The germline V gene has CDR1 MGHRA and CDR2 YSYEKL. This CDR3 has 14 residues. V dropped 3 bases and J dropped 4; count of bases not matched to a gene: 4. CDR3 region: CASSHSGTGYEQYF. The DNA of the CDR3 is TGCGCCAGCAGCCATTCCGGGACAGGGTACGAGCAGTACTTC.

The gene calls are TRBV6-1 and TRBJ2-1, with unresolved D. The length of the CDR3 is 12 residues. Trimming shortened V by 6 bases and J by 6 bases, and 9 bases separated the two germline ends. Germline V gives CDR1 MNHNS, CDR2 SASEGT. The chain's CDR3 is CASSGTSNEQFF. The CDR3 DNA reads as TGTGCCAGCAGCGGAACTTCCAATGAGCAGTTCTTC.

The rearrangement links TRBV14 to TRBJ2-6; 8 bases line up with TRBD1. Losses at the gene ends were 4 bases for V and 0 bases for J; bases not matched to a gene: 14. Germline-derived CDR1 and CDR2 are SGHDN and FVKESK. The length of the CDR3 is 20 residues. CDR3 sequence: CASSPRHRGSSYSGANVLTF. For the CDR3, the DNA is TGTGCCAGCAGCCCACGGCACAGGGGGAGCTCTTACTCTGGGGCCAACGTCCTGACTTTC.

This clonotype has at least ten counts. The V and J genes are TRBV7-9 and TRBJ2-1; D might be TRBD1 (5 bases). The CDR3 length is 16 residues. Per the germline V gene, CDR1 is SEHNR and CDR2 is FQNEAQ (reference sequence). With 0 bases removed from V and 3 bases from J, the gap between germline ends came to 12 bases. The CDR3: CASSLASGRVYNEQFF. As DNA, the CDR3 is TGTGCCAGCAGCTTAGCGTCGGGCAGGGTCTACAATGAGCAGTTCTTC.

The J gene is TRBJ1-5, the V gene TRBV9; D possibly corresponds to TRBD1 (5 bases). The V end was cut by 2 bases, the J end by 7 bases, with 13 bases between. CDR1 SGDLS and CDR2 YYNGEE come from the germline V gene. The CDR3 contains 14 residues. CDR3 sequence: CASSVGGTGQPQHF. The CDR3, as DNA: TGTGCCAGCAGCGTCGGAGGGACCGGACAGCCCCAGCATTTT.